Shown below are 20 T cell receptor beta chains from a single sample sequenced in a study of early T cells in non-severe SARS-CoV-2 infection. TCRdb fed the 5' RACE reads into MiXCR, producing one record per CDR3 protein. The sample includes roughly 90,000 distinct CDR3 sequences, roughly 14% of them seen just once. The source material was whole blood. These receptors all stem from an adult who was a healthcare worker with PCR-confirmed SARS-CoV-2 infection or an uninfected control (not recorded which).

This clonotype has only a few counts. The chain is built from TRBV24-1 and TRBJ2-5; the match to TRBD1 covers 11 bases. The CDR3 length is 15 residues. After removal of 9 bases from V and 1 base from J, the junction contained 6 bases not matched to a gene. Germline-derived CDR1 and CDR2 are KGHDR and SFDVKD. The CDR3: CATGGTGGIQETQYF. The CDR3 nucleotides read TGTGCCACCGGAGGGACAGGGGGGATCCAAGAGACCCAGTACTTC.

This chain uses TRBV4-1 with TRBJ2-7, with D perhaps matching TRBD2 (5 bases). Trimming took off 1 base at V and 0 bases at J, with 10 bases between the two ends. Germline CDR1 reads MGHRA; CDR2 reads YSYEKL. The CDR3 length is 15 residues. The CDR3 region is CASSQGPGSSYEQYV. CDR3 coding DNA: TGCGCCAGCAGCCAAGGTCCGGGGAGCTCCTACGAGCAGTACGTC.

V is TRBV15 and J is TRBJ1-1; tentatively, D is TRBD1 (5 bases). Deletions cut 3 bases from V and 1 base from J, with 9 bases between. The CDR3 covers 14 residues. The germline V gene encodes CDR1 LNHNV and CDR2 YYDKDF (reference sequence). The CDR3 here is CATSRDTTNTEAFF. DNA for the CDR3: TGTGCCACCAGCAGGGACACGACGAACACTGAAGCTTTCTTT.

The rearrangement links TRBV7-3 to TRBJ2-6, with D hard to call. The CDR3 runs to 13 residues. The V and J ends lost 4 bases and 4 bases respectively, with 5 bases between them. Germline assignment: CDR1 SGHTA and CDR2 FQGTGA. The CDR3 coding sequence is TGTGCCAGCAGCTCATCCGGGGCCAACGTCCTGACTTTC. This encodes CASSSSGANVLTF.

This rearrangement joins TRBV18 to TRBJ2-3; no definite D call. The CDR3 runs 17 residues. V was pared by 1 base and J by 0 bases, with 14 bases between. Germline CDR1 reads KGHSH; CDR2 reads LQKENI. This CDR3 reads CASSPLSSRRSTDTQYF. The CDR3 DNA is TGTGCCAGCTCACCACTCAGTAGCCGACGTAGCACAGATACGCAGTATTTT.

This sequence joins TRBV5-4 and TRBJ2-5; D remains ambiguous. Germline V CDR1 and CDR2: SGHNT, YYREEE (reference sequence). The CDR3 sequence is 15 residues long. The V gene lost 4 bases and the J gene lost 1 base, with 14 bases spanning the gap. CDR3 nucleotides: TGTGCCAGCAGCGTACGTCGGGCAGGCCAAGAGACCCAGTACTTC. It encodes CASSVRRAGQETQYF.

Details on this clonotype: The junction and the germline gene differ at one end; a read error may be behind it. V gene TRBV6-5 combines with J gene TRBJ1-1; tentative D call: TRBD1 (6 bases). Germline-derived CDR1 and CDR2 are MNHEY and SVGAGI. This CDR3 contains 15 residues. CDR3 amino acids: CASSYTRTANTEALF. Written as DNA, the CDR3 is TGTGCCAGCTCCTACACCAGGACAGCGAACACTGAAGCTCTCTTT.

This clonotype occurred many times. CDR3 loop: CASSQDLWAGDEPQHF. For the CDR3, the DNA is TGCGCCAGCAGCCAAGATTTGTGGGCAGGGGATGAGCCCCAGCATTTT. The V and J genes are TRBV4-1 and TRBJ1-5, with D possibly being TRBD1 (6 bases). CDR1 is MGHRA and CDR2 is YSYEKL in the germline V gene. This CDR3 has 16 amino acids. V lost 0 bases to trimming and J lost 8 bases, with 17 bases between them.

This clonotype has just a few counts. This sequence joins TRBV12-3 or TRBV12-4 and TRBJ1-5; TRBD1 is a possible D gene (5 bases). This CDR3 region has 13 residues. V lost 6 bases to trimming and J lost 5 bases, with 11 bases between them. Written as DNA, the CDR3 is TGTGCCAGCAGGTCAGGGCACGATCAGCCCCAGCATTTT. It codes for CASRSGHDQPQHF.

This clonotype was recorded a few times. This chain joins TRBV7-9 and TRBJ2-7, with D hard to call. Trimming shortened V by 1 base and J by 7 bases, and 17 bases separated the two germline ends. This CDR3 has 15 amino acids. CDR1 SEHNR and CDR2 FQNEAQ come from the germline V gene (reference sequence). In DNA, the CDR3 is TGTGCCAGCAGCTTAGGTGGTCCCGGATCTTTGGAGCAGTACGTC. Protein sequence: CASSLGGPGSLEQYV.

This clonotype was observed many times. The chain carries TRBV12-3 or TRBV12-4 and TRBJ2-6; possible D gene TRBD2, 6 bases. The CDR3 is 18 amino acids. V was cut by 4 bases and J by 0 bases, with 16 bases left in between. CDR3 loop: CASSSTGLRFSGANVLTF. CDR3 in DNA: TGTGCCAGCAGTTCCACGGGACTCCGCTTCTCTGGGGCCAACGTCCTGACTTTC.

This clonotype was picked up many times. The chain couples TRBV10-3 to TRBJ2-3; TRBD1 is a possible D gene (6 bases). V lost 3 bases, J lost 3 bases, and 19 bases lay in between. The CDR3 runs 17 residues. Germline V lookup: CDR1 ENHRY, CDR2 SYGVKD. Here the CDR3 reads CAISDHLVGGETDTQYF. CDR3 nucleotide sequence: TGTGCCATCAGTGACCACTTAGTAGGGGGAGAAACAGATACGCAGTATTTT.

This clonotype was seen many times. At one end the junction does not follow the germline gene, possibly because of a read error. The genes are TRBV20-1 and TRBJ1-2; 10 bases are shared with TRBD1. The CDR3 spans 13 residues. Germline CDR1 DFQATT, CDR2 SNEGSKA (reference sequence). The CDR3 loop is CSARGTGVFGYTF. Written as DNA, the CDR3 is TGCAGTGCCAGAGGGACAGGGGTATTTGGCTACACCTTC.

This chain links TRBV3-1 with TRBJ2-1, with a tentative D call TRBD2 (6 bases). The CDR3 has 11 residues. The germline V gene has CDR1 LGHDT and CDR2 YNNKEL (reference sequence). Trimming shortened V by 5 bases and J by 15 bases, and 14 bases separated the two germline ends. CDR3 sequence: CASSSGSSTFF. The CDR3 DNA sequence: TGTGCCAGCAGCTCCGGGAGTAGCACGTTCTTC.

This clonotype was counted a few times. The chain's CDR3 is CASSFTLIRSGGYNEQFF. For the CDR3, the DNA is TGTGCCAGCAGCTTTACACTGATTCGTAGCGGGGGATACAATGAGCAGTTCTTC. The chain employs TRBV7-2 and TRBJ2-1, with 9 bases that match TRBD2. The CDR3 contains 18 residues. Germline-derived CDR1 and CDR2 are SGHTA and FQGNSA. The trim removed 3 bases at V and 4 bases at J, leaving 13 bases unmatched. Full variable domain (remainder filled in from reference TRBV7-2 and TRBJ2-1): GAGVSQSPSNKVTEKGKDVELRCDPISGHTALYWYRQSLGQGLEFLIYFQGNSAPDKSGLPSDRFSAERTGGSVSTLTIQRTQQEDSAVYLCASSFTLIRSGGYNEQFFGPGTRLTVL.

This clonotype was counted only a few times. This rearrangement joins TRBV19 to TRBJ1-5, with TRBD1 matching 7 bases. This CDR3 spans 15 amino acids. Trimming removed 7 bases from V and 0 bases from J; junction bases left unmatched: 6. In germline, CDR1 is LNHDA, CDR2 SQIVND (reference sequence). CDR3 sequence reads: CASIETGYSNQPQHF. The CDR3 nucleotides read TGTGCCAGTATCGAGACAGGGTATAGCAATCAGCCCCAGCATTTT.

A few counts support this clonotype. CDR3: CASSYSEEMVFNEKLFF. In DNA, the CDR3 is TGTGCCAGCAGTTACTCTGAGGAAATGGTTTTTAATGAAAAACTGTTTTTT. The chain recombines TRBV6-6 with TRBJ1-4; unclear D gene. V was shortened by 0 bases and J by 4 bases, with 15 bases between the two germline ends. The germline V gene encodes CDR1 MNHNY and CDR2 SVGAGI (reference sequence). The CDR3 sequence is 17 residues long.

V gene TRBV6-1 combines with J gene TRBJ2-1; D perhaps matches TRBD2 (5 bases). Germline V CDR1 and CDR2: MNHNS, SASEGT. This CDR3 region has 17 residues. Trimming took 0 bases from V and 7 from J, leaving 19 bases between them. The CDR3 here is CASSEARSSIGVNEQFF. The CDR3 nucleotides are TGTGCCAGCAGTGAAGCGCGATCATCGATCGGGGTGAATGAGCAGTTCTTC.

The chain has TRBV5-1 and TRBJ1-1; no clear D. There are 17 residues in the CDR3. The germline gives CDR1 SGHRS, CDR2 YFSETQ. Trimming removed 1 base from V and 0 bases from J, with 16 bases in between. The CDR3 is CASSLTDAPYLNTEAFF. The DNA of the CDR3 is TGCGCCAGCAGCTTGACAGATGCCCCCTATTTGAACACTGAAGCTTTCTTT.

This clonotype occurred many times. The chain carries TRBV10-3 and TRBJ2-1; maybe TRBD2 (7 bases). V lost 8 bases to trimming and J lost 6 bases, with 14 bases between them. The germline CDR1 and CDR2 sequences are ENHRY and SYGVKD. The CDR3 spans 13 residues. CDR3 protein: CAIQGGDRNEQFF. The CDR3 DNA is TGTGCCATCCAAGGGGGGGACCGCAATGAGCAGTTCTTC.